This TCR beta chain was recovered during a study of naive and memory T cell subsets. Study-level results: A few larger clonotypes appeared in naive repertoires, especially CD8, possibly memory cells re-expressing CD45RA. Clonotypes are single alpha or beta chains, not paired receptors. Diversity fell and Gini index rose from naive through CM, EM, EMRA.

To note about this clonotype: Its antigen is unidentified.

V lost 6 bases to trimming and J lost 4 bases; unmatched junction nucleotides: 3. The length of the CDR3 is 12 residues. Germline V CDR1 and CDR2: SQVTM, ANQGSEA. An equimolar mix of two oligonucleotides served as the beta constant-region primer for TRBC1 and TRBC2. Four rounds of PCR amplified the ligated cDNA using nested alpha and beta constant-region primers plus SP2. TCRdb processed the UMI-ligation and nested PCR reads anew with MiXCR; each CDR3 protein has one entry. In the table there are 130,000 to 150,000 distinct CDR3 sequences, 15% to 20% of which are singletons. This chain uses TRBV29-1 with TRBJ2-3; 8 positions agree with TRBD1. The sample consisted of naive CD4+ T cells from blood. This TCR was sampled from a human donor in good health. This chain's CDR3 is CSVHRGADTQYF. CDR3 nucleotide sequence: TGCAGCGTACACAGGGGGGCAGATACGCAGTATTTT.